The source of this TCR beta chain is a study of vaccination effects on CD4 cells after COVID-19. Profiling relied on immunoSEQ multiplex PCR, and the TCRdb table lists in-frame clones only, not all of them. The sample includes 20,000 or so clones, around 70% of them seen just once. CDR1 SGDLS and CDR2 YYNGEE come from the germline V gene. CDR3 size: 14 residues. V was pared by 6 bases and J by 1 base, with 5 bases of the junction left unmatched. The ViraFEST assay expanded antigen-specific CD4+ T cells with viral peptide pools before sequencing. Cells that had been cultured for less than 13 days were the source of isolated CD4+ T cells. Confirmation by PCR established that the person had SARS-CoV-2 infection between March and December 2020. A note on this clone: What it recognizes is unknown.

This sample comprised CD4+ T cells from PBMCs cultured with SARS-CoV-2 spike peptides, obtained before COVID-19 vaccination. This TCR was sampled from a human donor who had a prior SARS-CoV-2 infection. V gene TRBV9 combines with J gene TRBJ1-1, with TRBD1 identical over 8 bases. The CDR3 nucleotides are TGTGCCAGCACCAAGACAGGGGAGAACACTGAAGCTTTCTTT. This encodes CASTKTGENTEAFF.